The rows below give T cell receptor beta chains drawn from one sample of a study of control samples from healthy donors and cancer patients. Data came from immunoSEQ multiplex PCR; TCRdb stores just in-frame clones and leaves some out. This table has 95,000 to 150,000 clones, around 94% appearing once. The sequencing input was PBMCs. The receptors come from a man older than 75 with head and neck cancer. CDR3s include the opening cysteine and the closing phenylalanine or tryptophan. A D gene is named only where the DNA matches it firmly. Size values are once, few and many counts, or a class for expanded clones, and some rows have none.

j_call clone_size v_call d_call cdr3_aa cdr3_nt
TRBJ1-2 NA TRBV18 TRBD1 CASSPRQGAPSGGYTF TGTGCCAGCTCACCACGACAGGGGGCGCCATCGGGAGGCTACACCTTC
TRBJ2-7 NA TRBV7-9 TRBD2 CASSLGSGLAGEQYF TGTGCCAGCAGCTTAGGATCGGGACTAGCAGGGGAGCAGTACTTC
TRBJ2-5 NA TRBV5-4 NA CASSDQGQETQYF TGTGCCAGCAGCGATCAGGGGCAGGAGACCCAGTACTTC
TRBJ2-3 NA TRBV5-1 TRBD2 CASRFRGSGSGDTQYF TGCGCCAGCAGATTCCGGGGGAGCGGGAGTGGAGATACGCAGTATTTT
TRBJ2-7 once TRBV11-2 NA CASSLTLTAYVYEQYF TGTGCCAGCAGCTTAACCCTTACGGCGTATGTTTACGAGCAGTACTTC
TRBJ2-3 NA TRBV11-3 NA CASSLDGNTDTQYF TGTGCCAGCAGCTTAGATGGAAACACAGATACGCAGTATTTT
TRBJ2-2 NA TRBV14 TRBD2 CASSQKAGITGELFF TGTGCCAGCAGCCAAAAAGCGGGAATTACCGGGGAGCTGTTTTTT
TRBJ2-7 NA TRBV19 NA CASSRDYEQYF TGTGCCAGTAGCAGGGACTACGAGCAGTACTTC
TRBJ2-5 NA TRBV7-2 NA CASSLKKGFQETQYF TGTGCCAGCAGCTTAAAGAAGGGGTTCCAAGAGACCCAGTACTTC
TRBJ2-7 NA TRBV5-4 NA CASSLRDNPYEQYF TGTGCCAGCAGCTTAAGGGATAACCCCTACGAGCAGTACTTC
TRBJ1-1 NA TRBV6-6 TRBD1 CASSFTGGTEAFF TGTGCCAGCAGTTTCACAGGGGGGACTGAAGCTTTCTTT
TRBJ2-5 NA TRBV9 NA CASSVGIQETQYF TGTGCCAGCAGCGTGGGGATACAAGAGACCCAGTACTTC
TRBJ2-1 NA TRBV15 NA CATSRGQINEQFF TGTGCCACCAGCAGGGGACAAATTAATGAGCAGTTCTTC
TRBJ1-2 NA TRBV3-1/TRBV3-2 NA CASSQGTNYGYTF TGTGCCAGCAGCCAAGGGACTAACTATGGCTACACCTTC
TRBJ1-5 NA TRBV4-1 NA CASSQNGQPDQPQHF TGCGCCAGCAGCCAGAACGGACAGCCTGATCAGCCCCAGCATTTT
TRBJ1-4 NA TRBV5-4 TRBD1 CASSLSGQTSEKLFF TGTGCCAGCAGCCTTTCGGGACAGACTAGTGAAAAACTGTTTTTT
TRBJ1-6 NA TRBV7-9 NA CASSSGPENSPLHF TGTGCCAGCAGCTCGGGACCGGAAAATTCACCCCTCCACTTT
TRBJ1-1 NA TRBV14 NA CASSPDWFSEAFF TGTGCCAGCAGCCCCGACTGGTTCTCTGAAGCTTTCTTT
TRBJ1-3 NA TRBV30 TRBD1 CAWTRNRGAGNTIYF TGTGCCTGGACTCGGAACAGGGGGGCTGGAAACACCATATATTTT
TRBJ1-5 NA TRBV19 NA CASSPGRFLGNQPQHF TGTGCCAGTAGTCCAGGACGGTTTTTGGGCAATCAGCCCCAGCATTTT
TRBJ2-7 NA TRBV6-5 NA CASRDRQEEQYF TGTGCCAGCAGGGACCGACAGGAAGAGCAGTACTTC
TRBJ2-1 once TRBV9 TRBD2 CASSVGGRVSNEQFF TGTGCCAGCAGCGTAGGCGGGAGGGTTTCTAATGAGCAGTTCTTC
TRBJ1-2 NA TRBV19 NA CASSIGPYYGYTF TGTGCCAGTAGTATAGGACCCTACTATGGCTACACCTTC
TRBJ2-1 NA TRBV6-4 TRBD2 CASSQTSGGLNEQFF TGTGCCAGCAGTCAGACTAGCGGGGGCCTCAATGAGCAGTTCTTC
TRBJ1-1 NA TRBV18 NA CASSPPIRTEAFF TGTGCCAGCTCACCACCCATAAGGACTGAAGCTTTCTTT
TRBJ2-7 NA TRBV4-3 NA CASSQAWGGMGEQYF TGCGCCAGCAGCCAAGCCTGGGGCGGAATGGGTGAGCAGTACTTC
TRBJ2-7 NA TRBV6-5 TRBD1 CASSIYRGSYEQYF TGTGCCAGCAGTATTTACAGGGGCTCCTACGAGCAGTACTTC
TRBJ2-1 once TRBV7-9 TRBD1 CASSLSPRGPDEQFF TGTGCCAGCAGCTTGAGTCCCAGGGGGCCCGATGAGCAGTTCTTC
TRBJ2-1 NA TRBV5-8 TRBD2 CASIQPGLAYVNEQFF TGTGCCAGCATCCAGCCCGGACTAGCGTACGTCAATGAGCAGTTCTTC
TRBJ1-2 NA TRBV5-4 NA CASSFDGNYGYTF TGTGCCAGCAGCTTTGATGGGAACTATGGCTACACCTTC
TRBJ1-4 NA TRBV3-1/TRBV3-2 TRBD1 CASSHTGQGALGEKLFF TGTGCCAGCAGCCACACGGGACAGGGGGCGCTTGGTGAAAAACTGTTTTTT
TRBJ1-2 NA TRBV25-1 NA CASSEYGREDGYTF TGTGCCAGCAGTGAATATGGGAGGGAGGATGGCTACACCTTC
TRBJ2-5 NA TRBV6-2/TRBV6-3 NA CASSYGRPIQETQYF TGTGCCAGCAGTTACGGTCGGCCGATACAAGAGACCCAGTACTTC
TRBJ1-5 NA TRBV10-3 NA CAIGPGGGPSQPQHF TGTGCCATCGGACCGGGGGGGGGCCCGAGTCAGCCCCAGCATTTT
TRBJ1-1 NA TRBV5-5 NA CASSLRQAAEAFF TGTGCCAGCAGCTTACGACAGGCCGCTGAAGCTTTCTTT
TRBJ2-3 NA TRBV9 NA CASRPVSTDTQYF TGTGCCAGCAGACCCGTTAGCACAGATACGCAGTATTTT
TRBJ1-4 NA TRBV30 NA CALTAQGRWEKLFF TGTGCCCTGACGGCACAGGGCAGGTGGGAAAAACTGTTTTTT